The 15 T cell receptor beta chains below come from one sample, sequenced in a study of cytomegalovirus exposure and HLA in healthy donors (dated by TCRdb to 2016 to 2017). Library creation used the immunoSEQ multiplex PCR assay. A mixture of 60 forward primers for TCR Vbeta segments and 13 reverse primers for TCR Jbeta segments was used in the multiplex PCR. TCRdb holds this immuneACCESS table with in-frame rearrangements only. Some clones are missing; in checked studies, unresolved V genes explain under half, and the rest has no known cause. This sample is represented by around 130,000 clones; 80% of them were singletons. The top ten constitute over 2% of the sample. The sequencing sample was made of PBMCs. All receptors derive from a man younger than 40 in good health and CMV-seronegative.

V and J are TRBV18 and TRBJ1-3; D is unclear. CDR3 length equals 15 residues. CDR1 is KGHSH and CDR2 is LQKENI in the germline V gene. The V gene lost 3 bases and the J gene lost 0 bases, with 9 bases spanning the gap. The CDR3 coding sequence is TGTGCCAGCTCACCCGACGGACTCTCTGGAAACACCATATATTTT. Its translation: CASSPDGLSGNTIYF.

This clone has only a few counts. The rearrangement links TRBV6-5 to TRBJ1-1, with D possibly TRBD1 on 6 matching bases. Germline V gene data show CDR1 as MNHEY and CDR2 as SVGAGI. Trimming took 2 bases from V and 5 from J, leaving 15 bases between them. This CDR3 comprises 15 residues. CDR3 in amino acids: CASSYGGGAGTEAFF. CDR3 DNA sequence: TGTGCCAGCAGTTACGGGGGGGGCGCGGGTACTGAAGCTTTCTTT.

V is TRBV4-3 and J is TRBJ2-5; tentatively, D is TRBD1 (6 bases). The DNA matches TRBJ2-7 better at its end, which makes the J call doubtful. The CDR3 extends over 17 amino acids. Germline V CDR1 and CDR2: LGHNA, YSLEER. The CDR3: CASSQDFRQDYSYEQYF. The CDR3 nucleotides read TGCGCCAGCAGCCAAGATTTTAGACAGGATTATTCCTACGAGCAGTACTTC.

The V gene is TRBV28, the J gene TRBJ2-1; weak D call: TRBD2 (6 bases). This CDR3 region has 14 residues. V shed 4 bases and J shed 0 bases, with 7 bases lying between them. In germline, CDR1 is MDHEN, CDR2 SYDVKM. The CDR3 loop reads CASSSGSSYNEQFF. The CDR3 region has the DNA TGTGCCAGCAGTTCCGGGAGCTCCTACAATGAGCAGTTCTTC.

This rearrangement joins TRBV12-5 to TRBJ2-1, with 7 nucleotides matching TRBD2. The V segment lost 10 bases and the J segment 3 bases; nucleotides outside the gene matches: 12. The germline CDR1 and CDR2 sequences are LGHNT and FRNRAP. This CDR3 region has 15 residues. In nucleotides, the CDR3 is TGTGCTACTACAAAGCGGGACGCAAACTACAATGAGCAGTTCTTC. Translated, it gives CATTKRDANYNEQFF.

The V call is TRBV27, the J call TRBJ2-7; TRBD1 might be the D (5 bases). This CDR3 is 14 amino acids long. V was pared by 0 bases and J by 2 bases, with 8 bases between. Per the germline V gene, CDR1 is MNHEY and CDR2 is SMNVEV (reference sequence). The CDR3, as DNA: TGTGCCAGCAGTTTATCGGACAACCCCTACGAGCAGTACTTC. Protein: CASSLSDNPYEQYF.

This clone was detected once. The CDR3 DNA reads as TGTGCCAGCAGCTTCTCCGGGGGGGCAAGCTCCTACGAGCAGTACTTC. It specifies CASSFSGGASSYEQYF. The V gene is TRBV7-9, the J gene TRBJ2-7, with 8 bases matching TRBD2. CDR1 is SEHNR, CDR2 FQNEAQ, per germline (reference sequence). CDR3 length: 16 residues. The J segment lost 0 bases and the V segment lost 3 bases, leaving 7 bases of the junction unmatched.

V is TRBV5-6 and J is TRBJ2-1, with 12 positions matching TRBD2. This CDR3 is 17 amino acids long. Trimming at V came to 3 bases and at J to 2 bases, leaving 6 bases not matched to a gene. Per the germline V gene, CDR1 is SGHDT and CDR2 is YYEEEE. DNA for the CDR3: TGTGCCAGCAGCTGGGCGACTAGCGGGGGTCCCTACAATGAGCAGTTCTTC. This codes for CASSWATSGGPYNEQFF. Using reference TRBV5-6 and TRBJ2-1 for the parts outside the CDR3, the full variable domain is DAGVTQSPTHLIKTRGQQVTLRCSPKSGHDTVSWYQQALGQGPQFIFQYYEEEERQRGNFPDRFSGHQFPNYSSELNVNALLLGDSALYLCASSWATSGGPYNEQFFGPGTRLTVL.

J is TRBJ1-2 and V is TRBV30, with TRBD1 identical over 7 bases. The CDR3 is 14 residues long. V gave up 5 bases and J gave up 3 bases; unmatched junction bases: 9. CDR1 is GTSNPN and CDR2 is SVGIG in the germline V gene (reference sequence). The CDR3 DNA reads TGTGCCTGGGCCACGGGCAGGGGGGACTATGGCTACACCTTC. This gives the protein CAWATGRGDYGYTF.

The CDR3, as DNA: TGTGCCAGCAGACGACAGGGCTACGAGCAGTACTTC. Translated, it gives CASRRQGYEQYF. This chain links TRBV28 with TRBJ2-7; 7 positions agree with TRBD1. The CDR3 covers 12 residues. In germline, CDR1 is MDHEN, CDR2 SYDVKM. The V gene end was trimmed by 6 bases and the J gene end by 3 bases; junction bases not matched to a gene: 2.

In DNA, the CDR3 is TGCGCCAGCAGTCTGGACAGGGGGTCTGAAGCTTTCTTT. This sequence encodes CASSLDRGSEAFF. This rearrangement joins TRBV10-2 to TRBJ1-1; 10 bases are a match to TRBD1. The germline V gene encodes CDR1 WSHSY and CDR2 SAAADI. Germline trimming cut 5 bases from V and 6 bases from J; bases unmatched to any gene: 3. This CDR3 is 13 amino acids long.

The chain has TRBV7-9 and TRBJ1-1, with a possible D match to TRBD1 (5 bases). This CDR3 has 14 residues. Germline CDR1 and CDR2: SEHNR and FQNEAQ (reference sequence). Trimming removed 0 bases at V and 1 base at J, with 6 bases between. This CDR3 reads CASSLAGANTEAFF. The CDR3 bases are TGTGCCAGCAGCTTAGCAGGGGCGAACACTGAAGCTTTCTTT.

This chain joins TRBV27 and TRBJ2-7; 10 nucleotides match TRBD1. The CDR3 runs to 12 residues. Germline-derived CDR1 and CDR2 are MNHEY and SMNVEV (reference sequence). After removal of 8 bases from V and 3 bases from J, the junction contained 1 base not matched to a gene. The CDR3 loop is CASRTGGYEQYF. The CDR3 DNA sequence: TGTGCCAGCCGGACAGGGGGCTACGAGCAGTACTTC.

V and J are TRBV7-3 and TRBJ2-1; TRBD1 agrees at 7 bases. This CDR3 is 14 amino acids long. The germline V gene encodes CDR1 SGHTA and CDR2 FQGTGA. J lost 8 bases, V lost 5 bases, and 9 bases had no gene match. CDR3 sequence reads: CASSPEGATDEQFF. Written as DNA, the CDR3 is TGTGCCAGCAGCCCCGAGGGGGCTACTGATGAGCAGTTCTTC.

The chain combines TRBV11-3 with TRBJ2-1; 10 positions agree with TRBD2. V lost 5 bases and J lost 6; bases outside the gene matches: 7. The CDR3 length is 15 residues. The germline gives CDR1 SGHNT, CDR2 YENEEA. The CDR3 spells CASSLLLAGVNEQFF. Written as DNA, the CDR3 is TGTGCCAGCAGCCTATTGCTAGCGGGAGTCAATGAGCAGTTCTTC.